What follows describes a single T cell receptor beta chain. The data derive from a study of blood T cell repertoires in COVID-19. Turning to the study itself: COVID-19 samples, acute and convalescent, were from the United States, Italy and Spain. PBMCs, B-cell-depleted T cells, or T cells were the source of the cDNA or gDNA that made up the material.

The protocol was immunoSEQ multiplex PCR, while the TCRdb copy is restricted to in-frame clones and leaves out a portion. This sample yields under 400,000 clones, of which around 87% are seen a single time; over 9.5% belongs to the top ten. While infection was still active, Seattle patients were enrolled and then followed longitudinally. CDR3 size: 13 residues. Germline lookup yields CDR1 SGDLS and CDR2 YYNGEE. V was trimmed by 4 bases and J by 6 bases, leaving 12 bases between them. The sample comprised peripheral blood. This clonotype originated in a woman under 40 with COVID-19, enrolled during active disease. The genes are TRBV9 and TRBJ2-3; the D is unclear. CDR3 nucleotides: TGTGCCAGCAGCCCTCCGACTGGGGATACGCAGTATTTT. Translated: CASSPPTGDTQYF.